This T cell receptor (beta chain) was recorded in a study of OX40 agonist ivuxolimab in advanced cancers. Regarding the research as a whole: Ivuxolimab was a fully human IgG2 agonistic monoclonal antibody targeting the costimulatory receptor OX40 (CD134). Intravenous ivuxolimab was administered to patients every 2 weeks at six dose levels: 0.01, 0.1, 0.3, 1.5, 3 and 10 mg/kg. Of the roughly 50 dose-escalation patients, hepatocellular carcinoma was present in 19, melanoma in about 15, renal cell carcinoma in 9 and head and neck cancer in 9. In the dose-escalation cohort, around four fifths of patients were male, and the mean age was roughly 56 years with a range of roughly 23 to 79. Patients were allowed to have had prior anti-PD-1, anti-PD-L1 or anti-CTLA-4 therapy, and around 40% of the dose-escalation patients had previously received checkpoint inhibitors. Partial responses occurred in three dose-escalation patients, of whom one had hepatocellular carcinoma and two had cutaneous melanoma. The purpose of peripheral TCRbeta sequencing was to test whether ivuxolimab changed TCR sequence diversity and led to clonal T-cell expansion. The paper describes the monotherapy dose-escalation part (N ≈ 52 patients) of the phase I trial of ivuxolimab. Findings and caveats that apply to the study as a whole: After ivuxolimab, expanded clones were on average more numerous among CD8+ T cells than among CD4+ T cells. In partial responders in the 0.1-3.0 mg/kg groups, normalized peripheral clonal expansion was found to be among the lowest, especially among CD8+ T cells. Low levels of normalized T-cell clonal expansion were also seen in some patients who did not respond. Clonal expansion of both CD4+ and CD8+ blood T cells was observed from baseline to week 6 at doses 0.1 to 3.0 mg/kg. The antigen specificity of the clonally expanded peripheral T cells was not determined.

Patients with a history of autoimmune disease or receiving systemic immunosuppression were excluded from the trial. Peripheral blood for TCR sequencing was collected from all dose cohorts at baseline, on cycle 4 day 1, and on cycle 7 day 1. The samples were taken from a phase I, first-in-human, multicenter, open-label dose-escalation trial of ivuxolimab. Adults with locally advanced or metastatic melanoma, renal cell, hepatocellular, or head and neck squamous cell carcinoma were enrolled in the trial. Before TCR sequencing, CD4+ T cells and CD8+ T cells were sorted from peripheral blood as separate populations. Genomic DNA was extracted from sorted cells for sequencing of the TCRbeta CDR3 region. The immunoSEQ Assay was used to sequence the TCRbeta CDR3 regions. The table was pulled from immuneACCESS by TCRdb, which kept in-frame rearrangements only. Such tables lose some clones; where checked, under half of the loss comes from unresolved V genes, and the rest has no known cause. Here the sample has 50,000 or so clones; about four fifths occur a single time. The ten most abundant clones make up about 1.9% of the sample.

A word on this clone: Its binding antigen is unknown. No qualities accompany the bases; no much larger clone lies one base away.

V gives up 3 bases and J gives up 4 bases, and the segment between their germline ends measures 12 bases. The germline V gene supplies CDR1 KGHSH and CDR2 LQKENI. The CDR3 covers 14 residues, taking in both the cysteine and the phenylalanine. Only the CDR3 portion is preserved as DNA: 42 bases, with reading frame beginning at the first base. Source: CD4+ or CD8+ T cells sorted from blood, taken in a trial of the OX40 agonist ivuxolimab. The sequence joins TRBV18 to TRBJ1-1; the D gene is perhaps TRBD1, from 5 matching bases. The receptor was isolated from an adult with an advanced solid tumor such as melanoma, head and neck, liver or kidney cancer. CDR3 reads: CASSPGGVGTEAFF. The bases read TGTGCCAGCTCACCTGGGGGGGTTGGCACTGAAGCTTTCTTT.